A selection of T cell receptor beta chains follows, all from one sample in a study of shared clonotypes between healthy human individuals. Clones were sequenced by immunoSEQ multiplex PCR, and TCRdb holds only the in-frame ones, with some missing. The sample gives about 730,000 clones, over 60% of which show up once; under 2% is in the top ten. The sample was memory CD4+ T cells sorted from blood. These receptors were taken from a woman between 25 and 40 years old in good health. The CDR3 runs from the conserved cysteine through the conserved F or W. The D gene is left open where the match is weak. The size field is filled for only some rows; it gives once, few, many or a size class.

TRBJ1-1 | NA | NA | TRBV10-3 | TGTGCCATCAGTAACGAGGGGACGGGTACTGAAGCTTTCTTT | CAISNEGTGTEAFF
TRBJ2-5 | NA | NA | TRBV11-3 | TGTGCCAGCAGCTTAGTTGGGACGTTGGAGACCCAGTACTTC | CASSLVGTLETQYF
TRBJ2-5 | TRBD1 | few | TRBV7-2 | TGTGCCAGCAGCTTAGGGGACAGGGTTCAAGAGACCCAGTACTTC | CASSLGDRVQETQYF
TRBJ1-5 | TRBD1 | NA | TRBV7-8 | TGTGCCAGCAGTCGAGGGGGACAGGGGGCGGTCCCCCAGCATTTT | CASSRGGQGAVPQHF
TRBJ1-4 | TRBD1 | NA | TRBV14 | TGTGCCAGCAGCCTACGTTCGGACAGGGGGTATGAAAAACTGTTTTTT | CASSLRSDRGYEKLFF
TRBJ2-2 | TRBD2 | few | TRBV5-6 | TGTGCCAGCAGCCGAGCGGGAGTGGACGGGGAGCTGTTTTTT | CASSRAGVDGELFF
TRBJ1-2 | NA | NA | TRBV6-1 | TGTGCCAGCAGTGAATCCCCCCTGATTAACTATGGCTACACCTTC | CASSESPLINYGYTF
TRBJ2-7 | NA | NA | TRBV7-3 | TGTGCCAGCAGCCCAGGACAGAACTACGAGCAGTACTTC | CASSPGQNYEQYF
TRBJ2-4 | NA | NA | TRBV19 | TGTGCCAGTAACGACCACGACCCCGTCGGGGGCATTCAGTACTTC | CASNDHDPVGGIQYF
TRBJ2-1 | TRBD2 | few | TRBV11-3 | TGTGCCAGCAGCTTAGAGGGGGTCGGGAGGGCCAACAATGAGCAGTTCTTC | CASSLEGVGRANNEQFF
TRBJ2-5 | TRBD1 | NA | TRBV18 | TGTGCCAGCTCACCAATGGAAACGGGACAGGGATATCAAGAGACCCAGTACTTC | CASSPMETGQGYQETQYF
TRBJ2-3 | NA | NA | TRBV27 | TGTGCCAGCAGTCTTTACTGGGGGGGCGATACGCAGTATTTT | CASSLYWGGDTQYF
TRBJ2-3 | NA | NA | TRBV28 | TGTGCCAGTCTAGCGCCAAACACAGATACGCAGTATTTT | CASLAPNTDTQYF
TRBJ1-1 | TRBD1 | once | TRBV11-3 | TGTGCCAGCAGCAAAGGGGAGGGGGCGGCTTTCTTT | CASSKGEGAAFF
TRBJ2-5 | NA | NA | TRBV2 | TGTGCCAGCAGTGAAACGGGTGGGAAAGAGACCCAGTACTTC | CASSETGGKETQYF
TRBJ2-2 | NA | NA | TRBV19 | TGTGCCAGTAGCTTGGGACAAACTCCGAACACCGGGGAGCTGTTTTTT | CASSLGQTPNTGELFF
TRBJ2-1 | NA | NA | TRBV7-9 | TGTGCCAGCAGCTACTCGGGGGGCTTGTCCTACAATGAGCAGTTCTTC | CASSYSGGLSYNEQFF
TRBJ2-1 | NA | few | TRBV2 | TGTGCCAGCAGGGTTGACTTAGCGGCCTACAATGAGCAGTTCTTC | CASRVDLAAYNEQFF
TRBJ2-3 | TRBD2 | NA | TRBV28 | TGTGCCAGCAGACTACGGGGGGGAACAGATACGCAGTATTTT | CASRLRGGTDTQYF
TRBJ1-2 | NA | NA | TRBV28 | TGTGCCAGCAGTTTTGCTTTCTATGGCTACACCTTC | CASSFAFYGYTF
TRBJ1-1 | NA | NA | TRBV18 | TGTGCCAGCTCCCTTGAGATGAACACTGAAGCTTTCTTT | CASSLEMNTEAFF
TRBJ2-7 | TRBD1 | NA | TRBV5-1 | TGCGCCAGCAGATTCGATCTAGTAGGACAGGGGAACGAGCAGTACTTC | CASRFDLVGQGNEQYF
TRBJ2-5 | NA | NA | TRBV7-7 | TGTGCCAGCAGTTCCCGGGAAAGGGAGACCCAGTACTTC | CASSSRERETQYF
TRBJ1-5 | NA | NA | TRBV28 | TGTGCCAGCGGCTATCTGCTTAATCAGCCCCAGCATTTT | CASGYLLNQPQHF
TRBJ2-2 | TRBD2 | NA | TRBV4-1 | TGCGCCAGCAGCCAAAAGGGACTAGCGGTGAACACCGGGGAGCTGTTTTTT | CASSQKGLAVNTGELFF
TRBJ1-1 | NA | NA | TRBV10-3 | TGTGCCATCAGTGCGGTACGGTCCCCCTCCACTGAAGCTTTCTTT | CAISAVRSPSTEAFF
TRBJ2-1 | TRBD1 | NA | TRBV27 | TGTGCCAGCAGTTTATCCGGGACAGGAAACAATGAGCAGTTCTTC | CASSLSGTGNNEQFF
TRBJ2-2 | NA | NA | TRBV28 | TGTGCCAGCAGCCCAGGGGTAATCGCCACCGGGGAGCTGTTTTTT | CASSPGVIATGELFF
TRBJ1-2 | NA | many | TRBV29-1 | TGCAGCGTCCTCTTAATAGGGGCCGCCTGGGTTGGCTACACCTTC | CSVLLIGAAWVGYTF
TRBJ2-3 | NA | few | TRBV5-4 | TGTGCCAGCAGCTTGAACCGGGGGTCTAGCACAGATACGCAGTATTTT | CASSLNRGSSTDTQYF
TRBJ2-6 | NA | NA | TRBV28 | TGTGCCAGCAGTTTAGCCTATGAGGCCAACGTCCTGACTTTC | CASSLAYEANVLTF
TRBJ1-5 | NA | NA | TRBV6-1 | TGTGCCAGCAGTGACCGGGGCAACAATCAGCCCCAGCATTTT | CASSDRGNNQPQHF
TRBJ1-2 | NA | once | TRBV19 | TGTGCCAGTAGTATCGTGGCAGGGCCGGCACGGGTCGGCTACACCTTC | CASSIVAGPARVGYTF
TRBJ1-2 | NA | NA | TRBV6-5 | TGTGCCAGCAAACGGGACATCCTCTCCTATGGCTACACCTTC | CASKRDILSYGYTF
TRBJ1-1 | TRBD1 | NA | TRBV5-1 | TGCGCCAGCAGCGGGGACAGTGAGGCTTTCTTT | CASSGDSEAFF
TRBJ1-2 | NA | once | TRBV27 | TGTGCCAGCAGTTTCGGGGGCCCTTATGGCTACACCTTC | CASSFGGPYGYTF
TRBJ1-5 | NA | NA | TRBV28 | TGTGCCAGCAGTTTTGGCAGTCGCAATCAGCCCCAGCATTTT | CASSFGSRNQPQHF
TRBJ2-3 | NA | once | TRBV19 | TGTGCCAGTAGTATCGGGACTCAACCGCCAGATACGCAGTATTTT | CASSIGTQPPDTQYF
TRBJ1-3 | NA | once | TRBV18 | TGTGCCACCCTCGGGGCTTACTCTGGAAACACCATATATTTT | CATLGAYSGNTIYF
TRBJ1-2 | NA | NA | TRBV28 | TGTGCCAGCAGTTTATTTCCGGTTGGAATAGGCTACACCTTC | CASSLFPVGIGYTF
TRBJ1-3 | NA | NA | TRBV7-9 | TGTGCCAGCAGCTATACACCCAGCTCTGGAAACACCATATATTTT | CASSYTPSSGNTIYF
TRBJ2-7 | NA | once | TRBV4-1 | TGCGCCAGCAGCCAAGGGCTCGCCAGGGGGGGCTACGAGCAGTACTTC | CASSQGLARGGYEQYF
TRBJ2-1 | NA | NA | TRBV21-1 | TGTGCCAGGCCGGGACTAGCGGCCTCCTACAATGAGCAGTTCTTC | CARPGLAASYNEQFF
TRBJ1-3 | NA | NA | TRBV30 | TGTGCCTGGAGTCGGTCGGACACCATATATTTT | CAWSRSDTIYF
TRBJ2-1 | NA | NA | TRBV2 | TGTGCCAGCAGAGCCCTAGCGAGCTCCTACAATGAGCAGTTCTTC | CASRALASSYNEQFF
TRBJ2-2 | TRBD1 | NA | TRBV29-1 | TGCAGCGTGGGGACAGGGGGGACCGGGGAGCTGTTTTTT | CSVGTGGTGELFF
TRBJ1-1 | NA | NA | TRBV6-1 | TGTGCCAGCATCGGGGGGCACGGCACTGAAGCTTTCTTT | CASIGGHGTEAFF
TRBJ2-3 | TRBD2 | once | TRBV12-5 | TGTGCTAGTGGTCGACCTATCTCTCTGATAGCGGGAGTAGGCACAGATACGCAGTATTTT | CASGRPISLIAGVGTDTQYF
TRBJ2-7 | TRBD1 | NA | TRBV5-5 | TGTGCCAGCAGCTTGGCGGACAGGGACTTTGGGGAGCAGTACTTC | CASSLADRDFGEQYF
TRBJ2-1 | NA | many | TRBV5-1 | TGCGCCAGCAGCCACCCCTTGAACAATGAGCAGTTCTTC | CASSHPLNNEQFF
TRBJ2-7 | NA | NA | TRBV28 | TGTGCCAGCAGTTCGTGGGACGGCTACGAGCAGTACTTC | CASSSWDGYEQYF
TRBJ1-5 | NA | NA | TRBV10-3 | TGTGCCATCAGTGAGGGGGGCAGAGGACAGCCCCAGCATTTT | CAISEGGRGQPQHF
TRBJ2-1 | NA | NA | TRBV5-4 | TGTGCCAGCAGCTTGGCAGGGCGGAACTACATGAACAATGAGCAGTTCTTC | CASSLAGRNYMNNEQFF
TRBJ1-5 | TRBD1 | few | TRBV27 | TGTGCCAGCAGAGGACAGGGGAATCAGCCCCAGCATTTT | CASRGQGNQPQHF
TRBJ1-5 | NA | NA | TRBV6-1 | TGTGCCAGCAGTGAAGCGCAGGAGTTCCAGCCCCAGCATTTT | CASSEAQEFQPQHF